The 21 T cell receptor beta chains given below trace back to one sample, sequenced in a study of CD8+CD57+ T cells in acquired aplastic anemia. All sequencing subjects had displayed CD8+CD57+ cell expansion on flow cytometry. Profiles of TCR beta VDJ and CDR3 were generated from a genomic DNA template. TCRdb called the reads again in MiXCR, with one record for every CDR3 protein. The table has 200,000 to 250,000 distinct CDR3 sequences, roughly 50% seen once. Sequenced input: sorted CD4+, CD8+, or CD8+CD57+ T cells (not recorded which) from PBMCs. The source of these receptors is a human donor with aplastic anemia.

V gene TRBV10-3 combines with J gene TRBJ2-7; D possibly uses TRBD1 or TRBD2 (6 bases each). The CDR3 loop spans 15 amino acids. Germline assignment: CDR1 ENHRY and CDR2 SYGVKD. V was pared by 0 bases and J by 4 bases, with 13 bases between. CDR3 in DNA: TGTGCCATCAGTGAGTCCTCGGGGGCGGTATACGAGCAGTACTTC. This encodes CAISESSGAVYEQYF.

A single count supports this clonotype. The rearrangement uses TRBV19 and TRBJ2-7; 8 nucleotides match TRBD1. This CDR3 is 15 amino acids long. CDR1 and CDR2 (germline): LNHDA, SQIVND (reference sequence). The CDR3 here is CAGVSQTGAKYEQYF. CDR3 nucleotides: TGTGCTGGAGTCTCCCAGACAGGGGCGAAATACGAGCAGTACTTC.

The chain carries TRBV14 and TRBJ2-2; possibly TRBD1 or TRBD2 for D (5 bases each). The CDR3 spans 15 residues. CDR1 SGHDN and CDR2 FVKESK come from the germline V gene. V was trimmed by 4 bases and J by 2 bases, leaving 11 bases between them. The CDR3 sequence is CASSPGRINTGELFF. CDR3 nucleotides: TGTGCCAGCAGCCCAGGGAGAATCAACACCGGGGAGCTGTTTTTT.

About this clonotype: A much larger clone lies one base from this, so it may be a read error. The chain links TRBV6-5 to TRBJ1-4; 8 positions match TRBD1. V trimming: 5 bases; J trimming: 8 bases; junction bases outside the gene matches: 4. CDR3 length: 13 residues. Germline CDR1 reads MNHEY; CDR2 reads SVGAGI. The CDR3 bases are TGTGCCAGCAGTGACAGGGGCGGCGAAAAACTGTTTTTT. Translated, it gives CASSDRGGEKLFF.

In this sample, this clonotype turned up many times. The rearrangement joins TRBV6-6 to TRBJ1-5; no clear D. The CDR3 is 15 residues long. Trimming removed 6 bases at V and 3 bases at J, with 15 bases between. Germline lookup yields CDR1 MNHNY and CDR2 SVGAGI (reference sequence). The DNA of the CDR3 is TGTGCCAGCAGCTCGGCAGTTACAGACAATCAGCCCCAGCATTTT. Translation: CASSSAVTDNQPQHF.

This sequence joins TRBV7-2 and TRBJ2-1; TRBD2 matches at 8 bases. V dropped 6 bases and J dropped 11; count of bases not matched to a gene: 12. The CDR3 is made up of 14 amino acids. Germline-derived CDR1 and CDR2 are SGHTA and FQGNSA. CDR3 DNA: TGTGCCAGCAGACCGGCAGCGGGGGCGCCCCAGCAGTTCTTC. Translating gives CASRPAAGAPQQFF. Looking up the rest from reference TRBV7-2 and TRBJ2-1 gives the full variable domain: GAGVSQSPSNKVTEKGKDVELRCDPISGHTALYWYRQSLGQGLEFLIYFQGNSAPDKSGLPSDRFSAERTGGSVSTLTIQRTQQEDSAVYLCASRPAAGAPQQFFGPGTRLTVL.

On this clonotype: This may be a read error, as it is one base from a much larger clone. The chain combines TRBV5-6 with TRBJ1-1; D unresolved. The CDR3 consists of 13 residues. Germline loops: CDR1 SGHDT, CDR2 YYEEEE. This CDR3 is CASSLWKNAEAFF. DNA for the CDR3: TGTGCCAGCAGCTTGTGGAAGAACGCTGAAGCTTTCTTT.

The sample holds a few counts of this clonotype. The chain has TRBV10-3 and TRBJ1-5, with a possible D match to TRBD1 (5 bases). Per germline, CDR1 ENHRY and CDR2 SYGVKD. The length of the CDR3 is 15 residues. Trimming pared 4 bases from V and 7 bases from J, leaving 17 bases between. The CDR3 DNA sequence: TGTGCCATCAGTGTAGGCAGGGATTTTGGGCAGCCCCAGCATTTT. It specifies CAISVGRDFGQPQHF.

The chain links TRBV19 to TRBJ2-3; D is uncertain. Germline values: CDR1 LNHDA, CDR2 SQIVND (reference sequence). The CDR3 runs to 15 residues. V was pared by 9 bases and J by 6 bases, with 22 bases between. For the CDR3, the DNA is TGTGCCAGCTCAACCCCGGGCCAACCCGGGGATACGCAGTATTTT. This translates into CASSTPGQPGDTQYF.

Only one count was recorded for this clonotype. V is TRBV5-6 and J is TRBJ2-1; TRBD1 matches at 7 bases. This CDR3 is built from 13 residues. V was clipped by 3 bases and J by 7 bases; unmatched bases: 4. Germline CDR1 is SGHDT and CDR2 is YYEEEE. The DNA of the CDR3 is TGTGCCAGCAGCTGGGGACAGCTTAATGAGCAGTTCTTC. As protein: CASSWGQLNEQFF.

The genes are TRBV7-6 and TRBJ1-2, with TRBD1 as a possible D gene (6 bases). Trimming removed 5 bases from V and 3 bases from J, with 19 bases in between. The CDR3 consists of 16 residues. CDR1 is SGHVS and CDR2 is FNYEAQ in the germline V gene. CDR3 residues: CASSAQQGPADYGYTF. Written as DNA, the CDR3 is TGTGCCAGCAGCGCTCAACAGGGACCCGCCGACTATGGCTACACCTTC.

The chain links TRBV7-3 to TRBJ2-1; D is uncertain. V was clipped by 3 bases and J by 3 bases, with 6 bases between them. This CDR3 spans 13 amino acids. Germline CDR1 SGHTA, CDR2 FQGTGA. CDR3 sequence reads: CASSLSIYNEQFF. In nucleotides, the CDR3 is TGTGCCAGCAGCTTGTCTATCTACAATGAGCAGTTCTTC. Together with reference TRBV7-3 and TRBJ2-1, the CDR3 gives the full variable domain: GAGVSQTPSNKVTEKGKYVELRCDPISGHTALYWYRQSLGQGPEFLIYFQGTGAADDSGLPNDRFFAVRPEGSVSTLKIQRTERGDSAVYLCASSLSIYNEQFFGPGTRLTVL.

The V call is TRBV20-1, the J call TRBJ2-5; D may be TRBD2 (6 bases). Germline loops: CDR1 DFQATT, CDR2 SNEGSKA (reference sequence). CDR3 size: 14 residues. The germline V and J ends were trimmed by 6 bases and 2 bases, with 16 bases remaining between them. The CDR3 bases are TGCAGTGCCGCTCCGGGACTCGCTCAAGAGACCCAGTACTTC. Its protein product is CSAAPGLAQETQYF.

This clonotype came up a few times. Given a much more abundant clone one base away, this may be a read error. The conserved final phenylalanine or tryptophan is absent from the CDR3, which likely points to a read error. The rearrangement joins TRBV19 to TRBJ1-5; D not resolved. The germline V and J ends were trimmed by 0 bases and 5 bases, with 11 bases remaining between them. This CDR3 region has 15 residues. The V gene's germline CDR1 is LNHDA and CDR2 SQIVND (reference sequence). This CDR3 reads CASSIDRVQDQPQHS. The CDR3 nucleotides are TGTGCCAGTAGTATAGACCGGGTTCAAGATCAGCCCCAGCATTCT.

This clonotype was detected only a few times. The chain uses TRBV19 and TRBJ2-4; TRBD1 might be the D (6 bases). With 11 bases removed from V and 2 bases from J, the gap between germline ends came to 19 bases. Germline V gene lookup returns CDR1 LNHDA and CDR2 SQIVND (reference sequence). CDR3 length: 15 residues. The CDR3 sequence is CAWSVAGVTKNIQYF. CDR3 nucleotide sequence: TGTGCCTGGAGTGTGGCAGGGGTGACCAAAAACATTCAGTACTTC.

In this sample, this clonotype turned up once. The V gene is TRBV2, the J gene TRBJ2-1; D is unresolved. In germline, CDR1 is SNHLY, CDR2 FYNNEI. Trimming took off 5 bases at V and 0 bases at J, with 8 bases between the two ends. This CDR3 region has 14 residues. Here the CDR3 DNA reads TGTGCCAGCAGTTCAGGAGTCTCCTACAATGAGCAGTTCTTC. It codes for CASSSGVSYNEQFF.

The chain combines TRBV7-8 with TRBJ2-7, with D unclear. The germline gives CDR1 SGHVS, CDR2 FQNEAQ. There are 16 residues in the CDR3. The V and J ends lost 0 bases and 3 bases respectively, with 15 bases between them. The CDR3 DNA sequence: TGTGCCAGCAGCTTAGCTTGGACGAACTATGGCTACGAGCAGTACTTC. This sequence encodes CASSLAWTNYGYEQYF.

V gene TRBV20-1 combines with J gene TRBJ2-1; the match to TRBD2 covers 9 bases. Germline V gives CDR1 DFQATT, CDR2 SNEGSKA (reference sequence). V was pared by 8 bases and J by 7 bases, with 6 bases of the junction left unmatched. This CDR3 is 12 amino acids long. This chain's CDR3 is CSYQREANEQFF. CDR3 nucleotide sequence: TGCAGTTATCAGCGGGAGGCGAATGAGCAGTTCTTC.

This rearrangement joins TRBV9 to TRBJ2-1, with 11 bases lining up with TRBD2. This CDR3 has 16 amino acids. Germline CDR1 is SGDLS and CDR2 is YYNGEE. V shed 2 bases, J shed 3 bases, and the junction held 4 bases outside the gene matches. CDR3 coding DNA: TGTGCCAGCAGCGTTCTAGCGGGGGGTCGCTACAATGAGCAGTTCTTC. Translating gives CASSVLAGGRYNEQFF.

The rearrangement uses TRBV2 and TRBJ1-5; 8 nucleotides line up with TRBD1. Unmatched junction bases numbered 5, after V lost 6 bases and J lost 1 base. The CDR3 is 15 amino acids. Germline V lookup: CDR1 SNHLY, CDR2 FYNNEI. CDR3 in amino acids: CASSSGGASNQPQHF. The CDR3 region has the DNA TGTGCCAGCAGCTCAGGGGGCGCGAGCAATCAGCCCCAGCATTTT.

This clonotype was observed once. The junction does not match germline at one end; this may be a read error. This chain connects TRBV10-3 to TRBJ2-1; D uncertain. There are 15 residues in the CDR3. The germline V gene encodes CDR1 ENHRY and CDR2 SYGVKD. This CDR3 is CAISDRLSSYNGQFF. The CDR3 bases are TGTGCCATCAGTGACCGACTGAGCTCCTACAATGGGCAGTTCTTC.